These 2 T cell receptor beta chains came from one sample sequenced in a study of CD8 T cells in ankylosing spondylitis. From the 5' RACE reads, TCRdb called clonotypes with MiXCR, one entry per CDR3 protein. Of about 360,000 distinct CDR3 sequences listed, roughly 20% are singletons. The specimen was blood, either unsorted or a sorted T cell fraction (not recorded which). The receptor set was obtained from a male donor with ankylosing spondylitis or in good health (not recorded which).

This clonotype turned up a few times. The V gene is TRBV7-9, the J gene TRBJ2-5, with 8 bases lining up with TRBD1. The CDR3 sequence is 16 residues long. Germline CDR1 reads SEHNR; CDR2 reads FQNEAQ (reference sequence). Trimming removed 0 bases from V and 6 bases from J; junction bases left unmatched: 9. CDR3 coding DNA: TGTGCCAGCAGCTTAGCACCCGGAAGGGACAGGCAGACCCAGTACTTC. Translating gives CASSLAPGRDRQTQYF.

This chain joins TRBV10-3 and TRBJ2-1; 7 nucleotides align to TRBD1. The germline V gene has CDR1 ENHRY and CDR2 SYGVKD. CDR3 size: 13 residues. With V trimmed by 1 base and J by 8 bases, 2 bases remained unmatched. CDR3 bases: TGTGCCATCAGTGAGTTAGGGGGCCATGAGCAGTTCTTC. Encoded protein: CAISELGGHEQFF.